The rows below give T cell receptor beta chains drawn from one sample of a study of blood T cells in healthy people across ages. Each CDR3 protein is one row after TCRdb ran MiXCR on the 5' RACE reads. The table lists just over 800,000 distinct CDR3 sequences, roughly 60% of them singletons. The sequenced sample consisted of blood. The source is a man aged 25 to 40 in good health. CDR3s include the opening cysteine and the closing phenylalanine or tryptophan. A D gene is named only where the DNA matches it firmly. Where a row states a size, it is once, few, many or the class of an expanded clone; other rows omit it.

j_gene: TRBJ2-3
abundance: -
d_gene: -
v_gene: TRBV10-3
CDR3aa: CAIRGGRDADTQYF
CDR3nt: TGTGCCATCAGGGGGGGCAGGGATGCAGATACGCAGTATTTT

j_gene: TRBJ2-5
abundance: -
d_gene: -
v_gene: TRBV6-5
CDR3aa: CASSYLRTTKETQYF
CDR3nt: TGTGCCAGCAGTTACTTGCGCACGACCAAAGAGACCCAGTACTTC

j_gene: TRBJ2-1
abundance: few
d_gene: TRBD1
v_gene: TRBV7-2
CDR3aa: CASSQGQWQGNEQFF
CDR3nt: TGTGCCAGCAGCCAGGGACAGTGGCAAGGGAATGAGCAGTTCTTC

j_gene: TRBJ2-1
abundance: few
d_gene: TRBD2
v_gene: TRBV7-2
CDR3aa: CASSQRGGQIEQFF
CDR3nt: TGTGCCAGCAGCCAGCGGGGGGGCCAGATTGAGCAGTTCTTC

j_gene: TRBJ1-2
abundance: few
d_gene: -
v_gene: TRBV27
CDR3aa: CASSLSGQHYGYTF
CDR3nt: TGTGCCAGCAGTTTATCCGGGCAGCACTATGGCTACACCTTC

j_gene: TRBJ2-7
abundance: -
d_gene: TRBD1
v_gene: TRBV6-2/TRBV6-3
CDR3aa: CASSYSGQGTLEQYF
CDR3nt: TGTGCCAGCAGTTACAGTGGACAGGGAACTCTCGAGCAGTACTTC

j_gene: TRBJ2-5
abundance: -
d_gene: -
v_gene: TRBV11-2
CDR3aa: CASSPKVSLRAQYF
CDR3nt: TGTGCCAGCAGCCCAAAGGTGTCACTGAGAGCCCAGTACTTC

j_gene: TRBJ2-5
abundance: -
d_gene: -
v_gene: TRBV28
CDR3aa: CASSAFGGQGLWETQYF
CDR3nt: TGTGCCAGCAGTGCGTTTGGCGGCCAGGGTCTGTGGGAGACCCAGTACTTC

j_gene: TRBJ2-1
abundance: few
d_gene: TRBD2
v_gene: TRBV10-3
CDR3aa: CAISDPSGGAYNEQFF
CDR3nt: TGTGCCATCAGTGACCCCAGCGGGGGGGCCTACAATGAGCAGTTCTTC

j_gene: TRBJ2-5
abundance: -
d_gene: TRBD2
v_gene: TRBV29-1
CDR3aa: CSVSTSGQETQYF
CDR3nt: TGCAGCGTTTCGACTAGCGGACAAGAGACCCAGTACTTC

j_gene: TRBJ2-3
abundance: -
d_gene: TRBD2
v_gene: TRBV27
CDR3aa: CASSSPSSGHTDTQYF
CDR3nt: TGTGCCAGCAGTTCCCCCTCTAGCGGCCACACAGATACGCAGTATTTT

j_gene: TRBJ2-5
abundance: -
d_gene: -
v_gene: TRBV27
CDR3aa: CASSLTRTGREETQYF
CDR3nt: TGTGCCAGCAGTCTTACCCGGACAGGGAGGGAAGAGACCCAGTACTTC

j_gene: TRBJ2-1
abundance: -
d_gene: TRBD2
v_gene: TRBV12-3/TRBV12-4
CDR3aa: CASRAGNEQFF
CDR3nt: TGTGCCAGCAGAGCGGGAAATGAGCAGTTCTTC

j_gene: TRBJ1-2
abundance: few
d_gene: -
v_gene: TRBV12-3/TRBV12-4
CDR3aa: CASSPEGLNYGYTF
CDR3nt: TGTGCCAGCAGTCCCGAGGGACTTAACTATGGCTACACCTTC

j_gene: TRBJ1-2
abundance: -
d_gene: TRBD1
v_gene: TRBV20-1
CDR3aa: CSAYIRGQGNYGYTF
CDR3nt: TGCAGTGCTTATATCCGGGGACAGGGAAACTATGGCTACACCTTC

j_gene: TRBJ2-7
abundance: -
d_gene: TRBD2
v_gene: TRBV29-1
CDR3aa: CSVAGTSGAYEQYF
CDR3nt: TGCAGCGTTGCGGGGACTAGCGGGGCATACGAGCAGTACTTC

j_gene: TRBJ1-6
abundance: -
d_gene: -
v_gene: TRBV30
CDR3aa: CAAITGDNSPLHF
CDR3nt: TGTGCCGCCATCACCGGGGATAATTCACCCCTCCACTTT

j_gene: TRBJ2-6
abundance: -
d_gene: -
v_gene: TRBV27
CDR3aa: CASSYSPGANVLTF
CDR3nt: TGTGCCAGCAGTTACAGCCCGGGGGCCAACGTCCTGACTTTC

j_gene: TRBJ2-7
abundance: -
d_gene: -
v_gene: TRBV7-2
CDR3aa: CASSSTGRPRYEQYF
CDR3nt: TGTGCCAGCAGCTCTACAGGGCGACCCCGCTACGAGCAGTACTTC

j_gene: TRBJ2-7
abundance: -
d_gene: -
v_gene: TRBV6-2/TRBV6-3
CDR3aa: CASHRAGVYEQYF
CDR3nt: TGTGCCAGCCACCGGGCAGGCGTCTACGAGCAGTACTTC

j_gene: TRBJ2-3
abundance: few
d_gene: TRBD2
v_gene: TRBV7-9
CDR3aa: CASSSQAGGSDTQYF
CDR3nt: TGTGCCAGCAGCTCCCAAGCGGGGGGGTCAGATACGCAGTATTTT

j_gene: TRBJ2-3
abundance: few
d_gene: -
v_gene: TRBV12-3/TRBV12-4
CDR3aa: CASSLNSPKTSLDTQYF
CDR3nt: TGTGCCAGCAGTTTGAACTCTCCGAAGACTAGTTTAGATACGCAGTATTTT

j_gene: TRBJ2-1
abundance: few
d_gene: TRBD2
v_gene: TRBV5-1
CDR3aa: CASSLGSGDYNEQFF
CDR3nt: TGCGCCAGCAGCTTGGGTAGCGGGGATTACAATGAGCAGTTCTTC